One and the same sample provided the 29 T cell receptor beta chains below, sequenced in a study of blood T cell repertoires in COVID-19. Measured with immunoSEQ multiplex PCR; TCRdb has only the in-frame clones, and not every one. The table has 250,000 to 300,000 clones, 80% to 90% seen once; the top ten hold around 4.6%. What was sequenced was peripheral blood. These receptors all come from a woman aged 40 to 50 who had recovered from COVID-19.

The CDR3 region has the DNA TGTGCCAGCGCCATCCAGGGCGTGGACACTGAAGCTTTCTTT. This translates into CASAIQGVDTEAFF. The genes are TRBV5-4 and TRBJ1-1, with D perhaps matching TRBD1 (5 bases). CDR3 length equals 14 residues. V lost 7 bases and J 3 bases, leaving 16 bases between the germline ends. The germline gives CDR1 SGHNT, CDR2 YYREEE (reference sequence). The whole variable domain, filled in from reference TRBV5-4 and TRBJ1-1, reads ETGVTQSPTHLIKTRGQQVTLRCSSQSGHNTVSWYQQALGQGPQFIFQYYREEENGRGNFPPRFSGLQFPNYSSELNVNALELDDSALYLCASAIQGVDTEAFFGQGTRLTVV.

V usage is TRBV3-1 (or the pseudogene TRBV3-2) and J usage is TRBJ2-2; D remains ambiguous. In germline, CDR1 is LGHDT, CDR2 YNNKEL (reference sequence). V lost 4 bases, J lost 8 bases, and 8 bases lay in between. The CDR3 totals 12 residues. This chain's CDR3 is CASSLRSGELFF. The CDR3 coding sequence is TGTGCCAGCAGCCTCCGGTCGGGGGAGCTGTTTTTT.

The chain's CDR3 is CASSLDGLAGDEQYF. DNA for the CDR3: TGTGCCAGCAGCTTAGACGGACTAGCGGGGGACGAGCAGTACTTC. The rearrangement uses TRBV7-6 and TRBJ2-7; TRBD2 matches 13 bases. This CDR3 has 15 residues. Germline CDR1 and CDR2: SGHVS and FNYEAQ. V lost 1 base, J lost 5 bases, and 2 bases stayed unmatched.

V and J are TRBV28 and TRBJ2-6; no definite D call. CDR3 length: 14 residues. The V gene's germline CDR1 is MDHEN and CDR2 SYDVKM. V was trimmed by 3 bases and J by 1 base, leaving 4 bases between them. CDR3 sequence reads: CASSFGSGANVLTF. CDR3 coding DNA: TGTGCCAGCAGTTTCGGGTCTGGGGCCAACGTCCTGACTTTC.

The V gene is TRBV10-3, the J gene TRBJ1-4; D gene unclear. CDR1 is ENHRY and CDR2 is SYGVKD in the germline V gene. The CDR3 is 13 residues long. The V end lost 2 bases, the J end lost 7 bases, and 8 bases lay between the germline ends. Here the CDR3 reads CAISEGRSEKLFF. In nucleotides, the CDR3 is TGTGCCATCAGTGAGGGAAGGAGTGAAAAACTGTTTTTT.

The chain combines TRBV9 with TRBJ1-2, with TRBD1 as a possible D gene (5 bases). There are 16 residues in the CDR3. Germline CDR1 reads SGDLS; CDR2 reads YYNGEE. The germline V and J ends were trimmed by 3 bases and 5 bases, with 20 bases remaining between them. CDR3 in amino acids: CASSDPRAGVPYGYTF. The CDR3 bases are TGTGCCAGCAGCGACCCAAGGGCGGGGGTTCCATATGGCTACACCTTC.

The gene calls are TRBV29-1 and TRBJ1-1, with D possibly being TRBD1 (6 bases). Germline CDR1 reads SQVTM; CDR2 reads ANQGSEA. CDR3 length: 18 amino acids. The V gene lost 0 bases and the J gene lost 1 base, with 21 bases spanning the gap. CDR3 DNA sequence: TGCAGCGTTGAAGATCCCTTGGACAGAGTAATCTGGAACACTGAAGCTTTCTTT. As protein: CSVEDPLDRVIWNTEAFF. The variable domain in full, with the rest retrieved from reference TRBV29-1 and TRBJ1-1, is SAVISQKPSRDICQRGTSLTIQCQVDSQVTMMFWYRQQPGQSLTLIATANQGSEATYESGFVIDKFPISRPNLTFSTLTVSNMSPEDSSIYLCSVEDPLDRVIWNTEAFFGQGTRLTVV.

The chain couples TRBV29-1 to TRBJ1-1; TRBD1 aligns across 7 bases. The V gene's germline CDR1 is SQVTM and CDR2 ANQGSEA. This CDR3 region has 13 residues. With V trimmed by 5 bases and J by 2 bases, 5 bases remained unmatched. CDR3 in DNA: TGCAGCGTTCTGAGACAGGGAAACACTGAAGCTTTCTTT. Residues: CSVLRQGNTEAFF.

The chain uses TRBV30 and TRBJ2-7; D unresolved. The CDR3 totals 14 residues. Trimming left V 1 base short and J 6 bases short, with 16 bases between. Germline V gene data show CDR1 as GTSNPN and CDR2 as SVGIG (reference sequence). CDR3 sequence reads: CAWSGVLSRGEQYF. CDR3 nucleotides: TGTGCCTGGAGTGGGGTATTGTCTCGAGGCGAGCAGTACTTC.

This chain joins TRBV5-1 and TRBJ1-3; the D is unclear. This CDR3 contains 16 residues. V lost 1 base, J lost 2 bases, and 13 bases lay in between. The V gene's germline CDR1 is SGHRS and CDR2 YFSETQ. CDR3 amino acids: CASSLTAERAGNTIYF. The CDR3 nucleotides are TGCGCCAGCAGCTTGACAGCTGAGAGGGCTGGAAACACCATATATTTT.

The chain carries TRBV7-8 and TRBJ1-2; the D is unclear. The germline V gene has CDR1 SGHVS and CDR2 FQNEAQ. The V gene lost 2 bases and the J gene lost 4 bases, with 11 bases spanning the gap. The CDR3 is 14 residues long. The CDR3 here is CASSLLLAGYGYTF. In DNA form, the CDR3 reads TGTGCCAGCAGCTTACTCTTGGCAGGCTATGGCTACACCTTC.

This clone was picked up one time. The chain combines TRBV27 with TRBJ2-1, with 9 bases aligning to TRBD2. Germline CDR1 is MNHEY and CDR2 is SMNVEV (reference sequence). V lost 10 bases, J lost 5 bases, and 9 bases stayed unmatched. There are 14 residues in the CDR3. The CDR3 is CATQAAGGDNEQFF. DNA for the CDR3: TGTGCCACCCAAGCGGCGGGGGGGGACAATGAGCAGTTCTTC.

CDR3 coding DNA: TGTGCCAGTAGTACGACACTTGGCTACACCTTC. Translated: CASSTTLGYTF. This chain joins TRBV19 and TRBJ1-2; D is ambiguous. Germline V CDR1 and CDR2: LNHDA, SQIVND (reference sequence). This CDR3 is 11 amino acids long. V lost 4 bases to trimming and J lost 7 bases, with 7 bases between them.

This rearrangement joins TRBV6-5 to TRBJ1-3; possible D gene TRBD1, 6 bases. CDR1 and CDR2 from the germline V gene are MNHEY and SVGAGI. This CDR3 has 13 residues. V lost 7 bases, J lost 1 base, and 8 bases lay in between. This chain's CDR3 is CASTTGSGNTIYF. CDR3 bases: TGTGCCAGCACAACAGGGTCTGGAAACACCATATATTTT.

The rearrangement uses TRBV27 and TRBJ2-1; the D gene is possibly TRBD1 (6 bases). CDR1 and CDR2 from the germline V gene are MNHEY and SMNVEV (reference sequence). The CDR3 is 13 amino acids. Trimming shortened V by 7 bases and J by 10 bases, and 17 bases separated the two germline ends. The CDR3 is CASTHRVPEEQFF. The CDR3 bases are TGTGCCAGCACCCACAGGGTTCCGGAGGAGCAGTTCTTC.

This clone was observed a few times. V is TRBV15 and J is TRBJ1-1; D is unresolved. V lost 3 bases to trimming and J lost 4 bases, with 12 bases between them. This CDR3 contains 14 residues. Germline lookup yields CDR1 LNHNV and CDR2 YYDKDF (reference sequence). CDR3 residues: CATSSTIRGTEAFF. For the CDR3, the DNA is TGTGCCACCAGCAGCACAATTCGGGGCACTGAAGCTTTCTTT.

This sequence joins TRBV25-1 and TRBJ1-4; D is possibly TRBD1 (6 bases). The CDR3 runs 15 residues. Germline CDR1 and CDR2: MGHDK and SYGVNS. V was pared by 2 bases and J by 8 bases, with 15 bases between. CDR3 sequence (DNA): TGTGCCAGCAGTGAAGCCAGGGGCCCTGAGGAAAAACTGTTTTTT. Residues: CASSEARGPEEKLFF.

The chain employs TRBV28 and TRBJ1-3, with TRBD1 identical over 7 bases. CDR3 length equals 12 residues. Germline V gene data show CDR1 as MDHEN and CDR2 as SYDVKM. V lost 6 bases and J lost 16; bases outside the gene matches: 12. In DNA, the CDR3 is TGTGCCAGCAGCGACCCGCTGGCCAGGGGGTATTTT. Translated: CASSDPLARGYF.

This rearrangement joins TRBV29-1 to TRBJ2-7; 8 nucleotides agree with TRBD1. Trimming removed 7 bases from V and 6 bases from J; junction bases left unmatched: 8. The length of the CDR3 is 12 residues. Germline values: CDR1 SQVTM, CDR2 ANQGSEA. CDR3 in amino acids: CSGKDREREQYF. For the CDR3, the DNA is TGCAGCGGAAAGGACAGGGAACGCGAGCAGTACTTC.

The J gene is TRBJ1-1, the V gene TRBV11-3; 8 bases fit TRBD1. The germline V gene has CDR1 SGHNT and CDR2 YENEEA. The CDR3 consists of 16 residues. Trimming cost V 3 bases and J 4 bases; bases outside gene matches: 10. DNA for the CDR3: TGTGCCAGCAGCTTGGATTGGACAGGGAGATTCACTGAAGCTTTCTTT. Translation gives CASSLDWTGRFTEAFF. The full variable domain, rest sourced from reference TRBV11-3 and TRBJ1-1, is EAGVVQSPRYKIIEKKQPVAFWCNPISGHNTLYWYLQNLGQGPELLIRYENEEAVDDSQLPKDRFSAERLKGVDSTLKIQPAELGDSAVYLCASSLDWTGRFTEAFFGQGTRLTVV.

CDR3 residues: CASSPPENEQFF. The DNA for the CDR3 is TGTGCCAGCTCACCACCGGAGAATGAGCAGTTCTTC. V gene TRBV18 combines with J gene TRBJ2-1; no clear D. The CDR3 has 12 amino acids. V lost 0 bases to trimming and J lost 7 bases, with 4 bases between them. CDR1 is KGHSH and CDR2 is LQKENI in the germline V gene.

The genes are TRBV19 and TRBJ2-3; D may be TRBD2 (8 bases). The CDR3 extends over 15 amino acids. V dropped 7 bases and J dropped 3 bases, with 17 bases sitting between them. The germline V gene has CDR1 LNHDA and CDR2 SQIVND (reference sequence). CDR3 bases: TGTGCCAGTACTGAGCGGGGGACAGAAACAGATACGCAGTATTTT. Protein: CASTERGTETDTQYF.

This clone was counted once. The chain combines TRBV5-5 with TRBJ1-4; D is possibly TRBD1 (5 bases). The CDR3 consists of 16 residues. Germline CDR1 reads SGHKS; CDR2 reads YYEKEE (reference sequence). V was shortened by 4 bases and J by 6 bases, with 19 bases between the two germline ends. The CDR3 DNA follows: TGTGCCAGCAGCATTACACGTGGGACTGGGGATGAAAAACTGTTTTTT. Encoded protein: CASSITRGTGDEKLFF.

The chain has TRBV21-1 and TRBJ1-5; the tabulated D call, TRBD1, remains unverified against the DNA. TRBV21-1 is annotated as a pseudogene. The CDR3 consists of 12 residues. The CDR3 protein is CASRTGYQPQHF. The CDR3 bases are TGTGCCAGCAGGACAGGGTATCAGCCCCAGCATTTT.

The chain carries TRBV10-3 and TRBJ2-1; 13 nucleotides match TRBD2. Germline-derived CDR1 and CDR2 are ENHRY and SYGVKD. Germline trimming cut 8 bases from V and 2 bases from J; bases unmatched to any gene: 6. The CDR3 loop spans 16 amino acids. The DNA for the CDR3 is TGTGCCATCGGCCGGACTAGCGGGGGCCCCTACAATGAGCAGTTCTTC. It yields the protein CAIGRTSGGPYNEQFF.

The chain carries TRBV9 and TRBJ2-1, with TRBD2 as a possible D gene (6 bases). The CDR3 is made up of 15 amino acids. Trimming pared 4 bases from V and 4 bases from J, leaving 15 bases between. Looked up from germline, CDR1 is SGDLS and CDR2 is YYNGEE. CDR3 bases: TGTGCCAGCAGCCAGAACGGAGGGCCATACAATGAGCAGTTCTTC. This encodes CASSQNGGPYNEQFF.

The V gene is TRBV5-1, the J gene TRBJ1-6; TRBD1 matches at 11 bases. The CDR3 consists of 16 residues. Germline V lookup: CDR1 SGHRS, CDR2 YFSETQ. The junction had 6 bases not matched to a gene; V was cut back by 3 bases and J by 7 bases. This CDR3 reads CASSSGQGGINSPLHF. The CDR3 DNA is TGCGCCAGCAGCTCGGGACAGGGGGGAATCAATTCACCCCTCCACTTT.

The chain couples TRBV10-1 to TRBJ2-2; TRBD2 might be the D (5 bases). Germline CDR1 WNHNN, CDR2 SYGVQD (reference sequence). The CDR3 covers 15 residues. Trimming took off 2 bases at V and 4 bases at J, with 11 bases between the two ends. The CDR3 sequence: CASSEAVGLTGELFF. Here the CDR3 DNA reads TGCGCCAGCAGTGAGGCGGTTGGACTCACCGGGGAGCTGTTTTTT.

This sequence joins TRBV12-3 or TRBV12-4 and TRBJ1-1; maybe TRBD1 (5 bases). Trimming took off 6 bases at V and 5 bases at J, with 13 bases between the two ends. The CDR3 covers 13 residues. The CDR3 DNA follows: TGTGCCAGCAGCACCAGGGATGGGACTGAAGCTTTCTTT. Translating it yields CASSTRDGTEAFF.